These 17 T cell receptor beta chains were sequenced from one sample in a study of T cells expressing NK-cell markers. Each CDR3 protein gets one entry in TCRdb, which reprocessed the 5' RACE reads and gives no DNA. Its listing shows 550,000 or so distinct CDR3 sequences. Sequenced: blood T cells: a sorted CD56 or NKG2C T cell subset, CD4+ or CD8+ T cells, or bulk PBMC T cells (not recorded which). Receptor source: a man in his late teens or twenties in good health.

The chain is built from TRBV27 and TRBJ1-1; checking the TCRdb D call of TRBD1 is not possible without DNA. The CDR3 loop spans 14 amino acids. CDR1 is MNHEY and CDR2 is SMNVEV in the germline V gene (reference sequence). CDR3 residues: CASSRVGARTEAFF.

The chain has TRBV10-3 and TRBJ2-5; TCRdb's assignment of TRBD1 cannot be checked, as there is no DNA. Germline V gene data show CDR1 as ENHRY and CDR2 as SYGVKD. The CDR3 loop spans 15 amino acids. The CDR3: CAIRAGTGDQETQYF.

The CDR3 spells CASSNRDRGEQFF. The chain links TRBV9 to TRBJ2-1; lacking DNA, the TRBD1 call made by TCRdb goes unchecked. The CDR3 is 13 residues long. Germline lookup yields CDR1 SGDLS and CDR2 YYNGEE.

The J gene is TRBJ1-5, the V gene TRBV10-3. CDR1 and CDR2 from the germline V gene are ENHRY and SYGVKD. The CDR3 is made up of 14 amino acids. CDR3 in amino acids: CAISDSGVYQPQHF.

The chain joins TRBV7-9 to TRBJ2-6; the D call of TRBD2 rests on TCRdb alone, since no DNA is present to check it. CDR3 length equals 15 residues. Germline V gives CDR1 SEHNR, CDR2 FQNEAQ (reference sequence). The CDR3 reads CASSQGRAAANVLTF.

The chain couples TRBV28 to TRBJ1-5; TCRdb's D call of TRBD1 is untestable without DNA. The CDR3 extends over 15 amino acids. Per germline, CDR1 MDHEN and CDR2 SYDVKM. The CDR3 loop reads CACRRRGSSNQPQHF.

The genes are TRBV7-8 and TRBJ2-1; TCRdb gives TRBD1 as the D gene, but with no DNA this cannot be confirmed. CDR1 and CDR2 (germline): SGHVS, FQNEAQ. The CDR3 runs to 14 residues. CDR3 region: CASSLAQGAIVKFF.

The chain has TRBV7-8 and TRBJ1-5. In germline, CDR1 is SGHVS, CDR2 FQNEAQ. This CDR3 has 14 amino acids. CDR3 sequence: CASSLAGEVQPQHF.

The chain links TRBV3-1 to TRBJ2-7; TCRdb picks TRBD2, but there is no DNA to check that call. Germline CDR1 reads LGHDT; CDR2 reads YNNKEL (reference sequence). The CDR3 length is 16 residues. The CDR3: CASSPEGAGPSYEQYF.

V gene TRBV5-3 combines with J gene TRBJ1-1; TCRdb indicates TRBD1, and absent DNA this call remains unverified. TRBV5-3 is identified as an open reading frame with a role that is uncertain. The CDR3 sequence is 15 residues long. The CDR3: CARSLSTGENTEAFF.

This rearrangement joins TRBV12-1 to TRBJ2-2. TRBV12-1 is reported as a pseudogene. The CDR3 consists of 15 residues. CDR3 amino acids: CASSFCGTNTGELFF.

The CDR3 sequence: CASSELPGQMNTEAFF. The V gene is TRBV6-1, the J gene TRBJ1-1; TCRdb's D gene call, TRBD1, goes unchecked for lack of DNA. The CDR3 length is 16 residues. The germline V gene encodes CDR1 MNHNS and CDR2 SASEGT.

This chain links TRBV4-2 with TRBJ2-3; absent DNA, TCRdb's TRBD2 call cannot be checked. The CDR3 runs to 19 residues. Germline V gene lookup returns CDR1 LGHNA and CDR2 YNFKEQ. The CDR3 is CASSQDRSYSRGRRDTQYF.

The genes are TRBV29-1 and TRBJ2-5; TCRdb's D call, TRBD1, is unchecked because there is no DNA. The CDR3 consists of 14 residues. Germline V gene data show CDR1 as SQVTM and CDR2 as ANQGSEA. The CDR3 loop is CSVRSPDNQETQYF.

The V gene is TRBV5-8, the J gene TRBJ2-7. Looked up from germline, CDR1 is SGHTS and CDR2 is YDEGEE. The CDR3 sequence is 12 residues long. The CDR3 is CASSSLCYEQYF.

The chain's CDR3 is CASSPMTANYGYTF. This chain joins TRBV7-9 and TRBJ1-2. The CDR3 totals 14 residues. Looked up from germline, CDR1 is SEHNR and CDR2 is FQNEAQ (reference sequence).

This chain connects TRBV7-3 to TRBJ2-7; as DNA is missing, the TRBD2 call by TCRdb cannot be tested. There are 15 residues in the CDR3. Germline loops: CDR1 SGHTA, CDR2 FQGTGA. This CDR3 reads CASSYDGTSGRQQDF.